What follows are 27 T cell receptor beta chains derived from one specimen sequenced in a study of Ad26.COV2.S vaccination and SARS-CoV-2 variants. Using immunoSEQ multiplex PCR, the repertoire was profiled, and TCRdb retains in-frame clones only, with some absent. Here the sample spans hundreds of thousands of clones, roughly nine tenths being singletons. As for treatment: around 19 received Ad26.COV2.S at low or high dose, single or two shots; several received placebo; per-sample allocation not given. Samples came from day 63 after the first vaccine or placebo injection. The sample in question was peripheral blood, obtained in a trial of Ad26.COV2.S vaccine versus placebo. These receptors all stem from a person between 18 and 59 years old who received the Ad26.COV2.S COVID-19 vaccine or a placebo.

The rearrangement joins TRBV7-2 to TRBJ2-7, with 7 nucleotides matching TRBD1. The V gene end was trimmed by 0 bases and the J gene end by 3 bases; junction bases not matched to a gene: 2. The CDR3 is 14 amino acids. Germline lookup yields CDR1 SGHTA and CDR2 FQGNSA. The CDR3 here is CASSLAGQFYEQYV. CDR3 in DNA: TGTGCCAGCAGCTTAGCGGGACAGTTCTACGAGCAGTACGTC.

This clone was seen only a few times. The V gene is TRBV2, the J gene TRBJ1-5, with D possibly being TRBD1 (5 bases). V was trimmed by 5 bases and J by 4 bases, leaving 9 bases between them. The V gene's germline CDR1 is SNHLY and CDR2 FYNNEI. This CDR3 contains 13 residues. As DNA, the CDR3 is TGTGCCAGCAGTCTCGACAGAAATCAGCCCCAGCATTTT. Its translation: CASSLDRNQPQHF.

The rearrangement links TRBV15 to TRBJ1-1; tentatively, D is TRBD1 (5 bases). This CDR3 has 16 amino acids. Germline V gives CDR1 LNHNV, CDR2 YYDKDF (reference sequence). The V gene lost 1 base and the J gene lost 1 base, with 13 bases spanning the gap. The CDR3 spells CATSRGQDRANTEAFF. In DNA, the CDR3 is TGTGCCACCAGCAGAGGGCAAGACAGAGCGAACACTGAAGCTTTCTTT.

The V gene is TRBV6-6, the J gene TRBJ1-2; TRBD1 is a possible D gene (5 bases). This CDR3 is built from 14 residues. V was shortened by 2 bases and J by 0 bases, with 7 bases between the two germline ends. Looked up from germline, CDR1 is MNHNY and CDR2 is SVGAGI (reference sequence). Written as DNA, the CDR3 is TGTGCCAGCAGTTACAAAGGGGCTAACTATGGCTACACCTTC. As protein: CASSYKGANYGYTF.

This sequence joins TRBV3-1 (or the pseudogene TRBV3-2) and TRBJ1-6; possibly TRBD1 for D (6 bases). There are 17 residues in the CDR3. The germline V gene has CDR1 LGHDT and CDR2 YNNKEL (reference sequence). Trimming pared 1 base from V and 6 bases from J, leaving 16 bases between. CDR3 in DNA: TGTGCCAGCAGCCAAGGCCGAGCGGGACACTTTAATTCACCCCTCCACTTT. Encoded protein: CASSQGRAGHFNSPLHF.

This chain links TRBV9 with TRBJ1-1, with a tentative D call TRBD1 (6 bases). Germline V lookup: CDR1 SGDLS, CDR2 YYNGEE. V lost 4 bases, J lost 1 base, and 17 bases lay in between. The CDR3 is 16 amino acids. The CDR3 is CASSHRGGHPNTEAFF. The CDR3 DNA reads as TGTGCCAGCAGCCACCGTGGGGGACACCCGAACACTGAAGCTTTCTTT.

The chain couples TRBV5-1 to TRBJ2-6; D is undetermined. In germline, CDR1 is SGHRS, CDR2 YFSETQ. The V gene lost 9 bases and the J gene lost 0 bases, with 10 bases spanning the gap. The CDR3 is 14 residues long. The CDR3 sequence: CAIAPYSGANVLTF. CDR3 nucleotide sequence: TGCGCCATTGCTCCCTACTCTGGGGCCAACGTCCTGACTTTC. The full variable domain, completed using reference TRBV5-1 and TRBJ2-6, is KAGVTQTPRYLIKTRGQQVTLSCSPISGHRSVSWYQQTPGQGLQFLFEYFSETQRNKGNFPGRFSGRQFSNSRSEMNVSTLELGDSALYLCAIAPYSGANVLTFGAGSRLTVL.

V and J are TRBV30 and TRBJ1-3; no definite D call. This CDR3 is 14 amino acids long. Per germline, CDR1 GTSNPN and CDR2 SVGIG (reference sequence). V was pared by 4 bases and J by 3 bases, with 13 bases between. The DNA for the CDR3 is TGTGCCTGGATACCCTCGCCGGGTGGAAACACCATATATTTT. It encodes CAWIPSPGGNTIYF.

J is TRBJ2-7 and V is TRBV19; 12 bases agree with TRBD1. With 3 bases clipped from V and 5 bases from J, the junction kept 5 bases outside the gene matches. Germline loops: CDR1 LNHDA, CDR2 SQIVND (reference sequence). There are 15 residues in the CDR3. CDR3 amino acids: CASSIRDRGLDEQYF. CDR3 in DNA: TGTGCCAGTAGTATTAGGGACAGGGGGCTCGACGAGCAGTACTTC.

J is TRBJ2-7 and V is TRBV7-2; perhaps TRBD2 as D (5 bases). CDR1 is SGHTA and CDR2 is FQGNSA in the germline V gene. This CDR3 has 14 amino acids. Trimming left V 3 bases short and J 5 bases short, with 14 bases between. The CDR3 sequence is CASSFGLAVDEQYV. The CDR3 DNA reads TGTGCCAGCAGCTTCGGACTCGCCGTGGACGAGCAGTACGTC.

The rearrangement joins TRBV9 to TRBJ1-1; TRBD1 matches 8 bases. Germline assignment: CDR1 SGDLS and CDR2 YYNGEE. Trimming removed 3 bases from V and 4 bases from J; junction bases left unmatched: 8. The CDR3 has 15 amino acids. CDR3 DNA sequence: TGTGCCAGCAGCGCTGGACAGGGCCGGGGCACTGAAGCTTTCTTT. It encodes CASSAGQGRGTEAFF.

The chain links TRBV4-3 to TRBJ2-3; D call uncertain. Germline lookup yields CDR1 LGHNA and CDR2 YSLEER. V was cut by 1 base and J by 0 bases, with 8 bases left in between. This CDR3 spans 15 amino acids. The CDR3 here is CASSQVGRSTDTQYF. CDR3 DNA: TGCGCCAGCAGCCAAGTGGGAAGGAGCACAGATACGCAGTATTTT.

The chain recombines TRBV7-8 with TRBJ2-1; 8 positions match TRBD2. V was clipped by 8 bases and J by 7 bases; unmatched bases: 13. CDR1 and CDR2 (germline): SGHVS, FQNEAQ. The CDR3 totals 15 residues. The CDR3 here is CASLPRVAGSNEQFF. CDR3 nucleotide sequence: TGTGCCAGCCTGCCCAGGGTAGCGGGGTCTAATGAGCAGTTCTTC.

The chain carries TRBV7-2 and TRBJ1-5; maybe TRBD1 (5 bases). This CDR3 spans 15 amino acids. V was shortened by 3 bases and J by 4 bases, with 13 bases between the two germline ends. The V gene's germline CDR1 is SGHTA and CDR2 FQGNSA. The CDR3 region is CASSFRTGTNQPQHF. The CDR3 nucleotides are TGTGCCAGCAGCTTTCGTACCGGGACGAATCAGCCCCAGCATTTT.

The chain carries TRBV11-3 and TRBJ2-1; 10 bases agree with TRBD2. The CDR3 runs 14 residues. The germline gives CDR1 SGHNT, CDR2 YENEEA. Unmatched junction bases numbered 3, after V lost 2 bases and J lost 8 bases. The CDR3 bases are TGTGCCAGCAGCTTACAGCGGGAGGGTCATGAGCAGTTCTTC. Amino acid sequence: CASSLQREGHEQFF.

This clone was recorded only once. The genes are TRBV19 and TRBJ1-2, with no clear D. V shed 6 bases and J shed 8 bases, with 7 bases lying between them. Looked up from germline, CDR1 is LNHDA and CDR2 is SQIVND (reference sequence). CDR3 size: 10 residues. CDR3: CASSRSGYTF. Written as DNA, the CDR3 is TGTGCCAGTAGCCGTTCCGGCTACACCTTC.

On this clone itself: A read error may produce the germline difference seen at one junction end. The V and J genes are TRBV7-9 and TRBJ1-4; the match to TRBD1 covers 7 bases. There are 12 residues in the CDR3. CDR1 is SEHNR, CDR2 FQNEAQ, per germline (reference sequence). For the CDR3, the DNA is TGTGCCAGCAGCTCCGGCATGGGACAGCCCAGTTTT. Translation gives CASSSGMGQPSF.

This chain connects TRBV15 to TRBJ2-2; perhaps TRBD1 as D (6 bases). V dropped 3 bases and J dropped 0 bases, with 11 bases sitting between them. Germline CDR1 reads LNHNV; CDR2 reads YYDKDF (reference sequence). This CDR3 spans 16 amino acids. The CDR3 sequence: CATSSRQDPNTGELFF. CDR3 nucleotides: TGTGCCACCAGCAGCCGACAGGACCCGAACACCGGGGAGCTGTTTTTT.

The CDR3 DNA reads TGTGCCAGCAGCTTAGGCCCGGGACTAGTTGACACCGGGGAGCTGTTTTTT. Amino acids: CASSLGPGLVDTGELFF. V usage is TRBV11-3 and J usage is TRBJ2-2; 8 bases fit TRBD2. There are 17 residues in the CDR3. J lost 3 bases, V lost 1 base, and 7 bases had no gene match. Germline-derived CDR1 and CDR2 are SGHNT and YENEEA.

This sequence joins TRBV19 and TRBJ1-2; D gene uncertain. The CDR3 has 12 residues. The V end was cut by 2 bases, the J end by 2 bases, with 3 bases between. In germline, CDR1 is LNHDA, CDR2 SQIVND (reference sequence). CDR3 residues: CASSIPNYGYTF. CDR3 coding DNA: TGTGCCAGTAGTATACCCAACTATGGCTACACCTTC.

The chain is built from TRBV28 and TRBJ1-2, with D possibly matching TRBD1 (6 bases). V dropped 8 bases and J dropped 1 base, with 17 bases sitting between them. This CDR3 spans 15 amino acids. CDR1 and CDR2 from the germline V gene are MDHEN and SYDVKM. CDR3 DNA sequence: TGTGCCAGCGGTCCCCCCAGACAGGATAACTATGGCTACACCTTC. This gives the protein CASGPPRQDNYGYTF.

The sample holds one count of this clone. The V and J genes are TRBV9 and TRBJ1-5; 7 positions agree with TRBD1. Trimming removed 4 bases from V and 2 bases from J; junction bases left unmatched: 9. CDR1 SGDLS and CDR2 YYNGEE come from the germline V gene. This CDR3 comprises 16 residues. CDR3 amino acids: CASSPRQGEGNQPQHF. CDR3 nucleotides: TGTGCCAGCAGCCCGAGACAGGGCGAGGGCAATCAGCCCCAGCATTTT.

In its sample, this clone was seen once. The chain joins TRBV29-1 to TRBJ2-1; tentative D call: TRBD1 (5 bases). CDR1 and CDR2 from the germline V gene are SQVTM and ANQGSEA. The CDR3 is 11 amino acids. Trimming removed 4 bases at V and 4 bases at J, with 5 bases between. The CDR3 is CSVGQYNEQFF. The DNA for the CDR3 is TGCAGCGTTGGACAGTACAATGAGCAGTTCTTC.

This clone was counted once. The chain is built from TRBV18 and TRBJ1-2, with D uncertain. From germline, CDR1 is KGHSH and CDR2 LQKENI. This CDR3 spans 12 amino acids. V shed 2 bases and J shed 13 bases, with 14 bases lying between them. CDR3 residues: CASSPRAAGLTF. The CDR3 bases are TGTGCCAGCTCACCAAGGGCAGCAGGTCTCACCTTC. The whole variable domain, remainder taken from reference TRBV18 and TRBJ1-2, is NAGVMQNPRHLVRRRGQEARLRCSPMKGHSHVYWYRQLPEEGLKFMVYLQKENIIDESGMPKERFSAEFPKEGPSILRIQQVVRGDSAAYFCASSPRAAGLTFGSGTRLTVV.

V is TRBV10-3 and J is TRBJ2-3, with 8 positions matching TRBD2. Germline-derived CDR1 and CDR2 are ENHRY and SYGVKD. The CDR3 totals 17 residues. The V and J ends lost 2 bases and 1 base, in that order; junction bases with no gene match: 8. In nucleotides, the CDR3 is TGTGCCATCAGTGAGGAACTGCCCGGGAGGGGCACAGATACGCAGTATTTT. Amino acids: CAISEELPGRGTDTQYF.

The chain employs TRBV24-1 and TRBJ2-5; D is unresolved. This CDR3 is 14 amino acids long. Per the germline V gene, CDR1 is KGHDR and CDR2 is SFDVKD. V was cut by 2 bases and J by 5 bases, with 11 bases left in between. CDR3 loop: CATSDSPGRETQYF. The CDR3 DNA follows: TGTGCCACCAGTGATTCCCCAGGTCGGGAGACCCAGTACTTC.

The gene calls are TRBV2 and TRBJ1-2; D remains ambiguous. The CDR3 spans 13 residues. Trimming stripped 5 bases from V and 4 bases from J, with 11 bases between. Per germline, CDR1 SNHLY and CDR2 FYNNEI. CDR3 coding DNA: TGTGCCAGCAGTCCCGGCCCTCGCTATGGCTACACCTTC. This sequence encodes CASSPGPRYGYTF.